The entry below gives a single T cell receptor (beta chain) sequence along with its context. Antigen: not known. Stability of Graves' hyperthyroidism was defined as absent ophthalmopathy progression within 18 months. Clinical symptoms, serum thyroxine, TRAb, thyroid ultrasound and orbital computed tomography informed diagnoses. Amplification of TCR beta CDR3 regions was performed using RNA transcripts as template. The primer set for the first-round RT-PCR of the TCR CDR3 was HTBI. In TCRdb, the multiplex PCR reads were re-called with MiXCR into one record per CDR3 protein. The sample carries roughly 740,000 distinct CDR3 sequences, around 15% recorded once. The data stem from a study of T cells in Graves' hyperthyroidism and ophthalmopathy. Study-wide results and caveats: A model built on 13 V-J features separated ophthalmopathy from stable hyperthyroidism.

This CDR3 has 15 amino acids. Germline CDR1 LNHDA, CDR2 SQIVND (reference sequence). With 2 bases removed from V and 7 bases from J, the gap between germline ends came to 15 bases. The source is a man aged 18 to 29 with Graves' hyperthyroidism. Sequencing was carried out using blood. The chain has TRBV19 and TRBJ1-5; D is ambiguous. The CDR3 DNA follows: TGTGCCAGTAGTATACGGGCCCCCGGAAAGCAGCCCCAGCATTTT. It codes for CASSIRAPGKQPQHF.